The rows below give T cell receptor beta chains drawn from one sample of a study of shared T cell receptors in the human thymus. Clones were read by immunoSEQ multiplex PCR, and TCRdb kept only the in-frame ones, dropping some. The sample holds about 660,000 clones, roughly 90% seen once. The same sample was also studied in work on human thymus T cells.

The sample was thymocytes. The receptors shown here come from a boy under three years old with a congenital heart defect. Each CDR3 is given with its conserved first and last residue. D genes are given only for firm matches. Rows give clone size only sometimes, using once, few, many, or a class for an expanded clone.

j_gene	d_gene	v_gene	abundance	CDR3aa	CDR3nt
TRBJ2-4	.	TRBV10-3	.	CAISESRDQRSAKNIQYF	TGTGCCATCAGTGAGTCGCGCGACCAGCGCTCAGCCAAAAACATTCAGTACTTC
TRBJ1-5	TRBD1	TRBV2	.	CASSEAGQAEEGNQPQHF	TGTGCCAGCAGTGAAGCCGGACAGGCCGAAGAGGGCAATCAGCCCCAGCATTTT
TRBJ1-1	.	TRBV30	.	CAWSVNAGQANTEAFF	TGTGCCTGGAGTGTAAATGCAGGGCAGGCGAACACTGAAGCTTTCTTT
TRBJ2-1	TRBD2	TRBV27	once	CASSLSATSDTEQFF	TGTGCCAGCAGTTTATCCGCGACTAGCGACACTGAGCAGTTCTTC
TRBJ1-1	TRBD1	TRBV5-1	.	CASTDRGNTEAFF	TGCGCCAGCACGGACAGGGGGAACACTGAAGCTTTCTTT
TRBJ1-2	.	TRBV5-1	.	CASSLFWSEQYGYTF	TGCGCCAGCAGCTTATTTTGGTCCGAACAGTATGGCTACACCTTC
TRBJ2-1	TRBD2	TRBV28	.	CASSLTMGTSGKGNEQFF	TGTGCCAGCAGTTTGACCATGGGGACTAGCGGGAAGGGCAATGAGCAGTTCTTC
TRBJ2-7	TRBD1	TRBV27	once	CASSGTGPLEQYF	TGTGCCAGCTCCGGGACAGGCCCGCTGGAGCAGTACTTC
TRBJ2-1	TRBD2	TRBV7-9	.	CASSLDTLAGIYNEQFF	TGTGCCAGCAGCTTAGACACGCTAGCGGGGATTTACAATGAGCAGTTCTTC
TRBJ2-7	TRBD2	TRBV28	.	CASSLCPLWTRRVFEQYF	TGTGCCAGCAGTTTATGCCCCCTATGGACTAGGAGGGTCTTCGAGCAGTACTTC
TRBJ2-5	TRBD2	TRBV7-9	.	CASSLGDSGRETQYF	TGTGCCAGCAGCTTAGGAGATAGCGGGAGAGAGACCCAGTACTTC
TRBJ2-7	.	TRBV11-3	.	CASSQDRTHYEQYF	TGTGCCAGCAGCCAAGACAGAACTCACTACGAGCAGTACTTC
TRBJ2-1	.	TRBV4-3	.	CASSQERQFSEQFF	TGCGCCAGCAGCCAAGAGAGACAGTTCAGTGAGCAGTTCTTC
TRBJ2-7	TRBD2	TRBV7-8	.	CASSLTAPRLAGPREQYF	TGTGCCAGCAGCTTAACGGCCCCCCGGCTAGCGGGTCCCCGGGAGCAGTACTTC
TRBJ2-1	.	TRBV6-4	.	CASSDSGGSSYNEQFF	TGTGCCAGCAGTGACTCCGGCGGAAGCTCCTACAATGAGCAGTTCTTC
TRBJ2-1	.	TRBV4-1	.	CASSPPVVLPARGQFF	TGCGCCAGCAGTCCCCCTGTGGTGCTACCAGCCCGGGGGCAGTTCTTC
TRBJ2-3	TRBD2	TRBV19	.	CASSAGTSGSPDTQYF	TGTGCCAGTAGTGCCGGGACTAGCGGGAGTCCGGATACGCAGTATTTT
TRBJ2-5	.	TRBV5-1	.	CASRHPETQYF	TGCGCCAGCCGACACCCGGAGACCCAGTACTTC
TRBJ2-2	TRBD2	TRBV11-2	.	CASTPGAAGGKTGELFF	TGTGCCAGCACCCCGGGTGCTGCGGGAGGCAAGACCGGGGAGCTGTTTTTT
TRBJ1-5	.	TRBV10-1	.	CASSERGNQPQHF	TGCGCCAGCAGTGAACGGGGCAATCAGCCCCAGCATTTT
TRBJ2-1	.	TRBV5-6	.	CASREGYNEQFF	TGTGCCAGCAGGGAGGGGTACAATGAGCAGTTCTTC
TRBJ1-1	.	TRBV28	.	CASHGEGNTEAFF	TGTGCCAGCCACGGAGAGGGGAACACTGAAGCTTTCTTT
TRBJ2-3	TRBD2	TRBV27	.	CASSLAAVGTDTQYF	TGTGCCAGCAGTCTAGCGGCCGTGGGCACAGATACGCAGTATTTT
TRBJ2-3	TRBD2	TRBV12-5	.	CASGLHQAGGFGPTDTQYF	TGTGCTAGTGGTCTCCACCAGGCGGGAGGGTTCGGGCCCACAGATACGCAGTATTTT
TRBJ2-4	TRBD2	TRBV19	few	CATASGRVSNIQYF	TGTGCCACCGCTAGCGGGAGGGTGTCAAACATTCAGTACTTC
TRBJ2-3	.	TRBV29-1	once	CSVVLASTDTQYF	TGCAGCGTTGTGCTAGCCAGCACAGATACGCAGTATTTT
TRBJ2-6	.	TRBV5-6	few	CASSLSGANVLTF	TGTGCCAGCAGCCTTTCTGGGGCCAACGTCCTGACTTTC
TRBJ2-1	TRBD1	TRBV5-5	.	CASTEGQAYNEQFF	TGTGCCAGCACCGAGGGACAGGCCTACAATGAGCAGTTCTTC
TRBJ2-7	TRBD2	TRBV6-5	once	CASSYSPGLAPYEQYF	TGTGCCAGCAGTTACTCTCCGGGACTAGCGCCCTACGAGCAGTACTTC
TRBJ2-5	TRBD2	TRBV4-3	.	CASSHGTSGKETQYF	TGCGCCAGCAGCCACGGGACTAGCGGGAAAGAGACCCAGTACTTC
TRBJ2-7	TRBD2	TRBV27	.	CASSFHRDGREGQYF	TGTGCCAGCAGTTTCCACCGGGACGGGAGGGAGGGGCAGTACTTC
TRBJ2-3	.	TRBV7-8	.	CASSFHATGGTDTQYF	TGTGCCAGCAGCTTTCATGCTACCGGGGGCACAGATACGCAGTATTTT
TRBJ2-3	.	TRBV4-3	.	CASSQDFSSGDGDTQYF	TGCGCCAGCAGCCAAGATTTTAGTTCCGGGGATGGGGATACGCAGTATTTT
TRBJ2-3	TRBD2	TRBV5-4	.	CASSLRLAGLRLSDTQYF	TGTGCCAGCAGCTTGAGACTAGCGGGCCTACGGCTCTCGGATACGCAGTATTTT
TRBJ1-5	TRBD1	TRBV19	few	CASSSKGGWLSNQPQHF	TGTGCCAGTAGTAGCAAAGGGGGCTGGTTGAGCAATCAGCCCCAGCATTTT
TRBJ2-6	TRBD1	TRBV29-1	.	CSVVGTGLSSGANVLTF	TGCAGCGTCGTGGGGACAGGCCTAAGCTCTGGGGCCAACGTCCTGACTTTC
TRBJ2-7	.	TRBV7-2	.	CASSRHGFLAQSAYEQYF	TGTGCCAGCAGCCGACATGGGTTTCTAGCGCAATCCGCCTACGAGCAGTACTTC
TRBJ2-1	TRBD2	TRBV4-1	.	CASSQEVGREAAYNEQFF	TGCGCCAGCAGCCAAGAGGTGGGGCGGGAGGCCGCCTACAATGAGCAGTTCTTC
TRBJ2-2	.	TRBV21-1	.	CASSKVGGKDTGELFF	TGTGCCAGCAGCAAAGTCGGGGGAAAGGACACCGGGGAGCTGTTTTTT
TRBJ2-3	TRBD2	TRBV2	few	CASMRSSGRPSTDTQYF	TGTGCCAGCATGCGCAGTAGCGGGAGGCCCAGCACAGATACGCAGTATTTT
TRBJ2-3	.	TRBV28	.	CASSFLTVVVSGDTQYF	TGTGCCAGCAGTTTTCTCACGGTAGTCGTTAGCGGAGATACGCAGTATTTT
TRBJ1-5	.	TRBV2	.	CASSAGGRRGNQPQHF	TGTGCCAGCAGTGCGGGGGGGCGAAGGGGAAATCAGCCCCAGCATTTT
TRBJ2-2	TRBD1	TRBV30	.	CAWTGVGQTFPNTGELFF	TGTGCCTGGACTGGGGTGGGACAGACATTTCCGAACACCGGGGAGCTGTTTTTT
TRBJ2-3	TRBD1	TRBV25-1	few	CASSDGSRDRVGDTQYF	TGTGCCAGCAGTGATGGGTCCCGGGACAGGGTAGGAGATACGCAGTATTTT
TRBJ2-7	TRBD1	TRBV27	.	CASSSRDREPLDEQYF	TGTGCCAGCAGCAGCAGGGACAGGGAGCCCCTGGACGAGCAGTACTTC
TRBJ1-2	TRBD1	TRBV29-1	.	CSVRTGKYRNYGYTF	TGCAGCGTCCGGACAGGAAAATACCGAAACTATGGCTACACCTTC
TRBJ1-4	.	TRBV6-5	.	CASSYWREGNEKLFF	TGTGCCAGCAGTTACTGGAGGGAGGGGAATGAAAAACTGTTTTTT
TRBJ2-7	TRBD2	TRBV18	.	CASSPGLAISHEQYF	TGTGCCAGCTCACCAGGACTAGCTATATCCCACGAGCAGTACTTC
TRBJ2-7	TRBD1	TRBV5-1	.	CASSLKGQDYEQYF	TGCGCCAGCAGCTTGAAGGGACAGGACTACGAGCAGTACTTC
TRBJ2-5	TRBD2	TRBV2	.	CASSGVLAGGPPQETQYF	TGTGCCAGCAGTGGAGTTCTAGCGGGAGGGCCACCCCAAGAGACCCAGTACTTC
TRBJ1-5	.	TRBV30	.	CAWSAEGGAGYDNQPQHF	TGTGCCTGGAGCGCGGAGGGGGGGGCGGGCTACGACAATCAGCCCCAGCATTTT
TRBJ1-4	TRBD1	TRBV19	.	CASNFPGQDNEKLFF	TGTGCCAGTAACTTCCCGGGACAGGATAATGAAAAACTGTTTTTT